This T cell receptor beta chain came from a study of blood T cells in healthy people across ages. No fewer than 5.5 micrograms of total RNA were isolated from every sample. Study conclusions and caveats: Using unsorted PBMCs precluded a conclusive naive versus antigen-experienced comparison.

In this sample, this clonotype turned up a few times. As yet, its antigen is unknown. Alongside a J-beta primer mix, a sample-barcoded 5' primer served in a second PCR lasting about 7 to 11 cycles. In TCRdb, the 5' RACE reads were re-called with MiXCR into one record per CDR3 protein. The data show 650,000 to 950,000 distinct CDR3 sequences, under 45% seen once. The TCR sequence derives from a man between 60 and 75 years old in good health. The sample taken for sequencing was blood.

The CDR3 spells CASSVRQGSEQYF. In DNA, the CDR3 is TGTGCCAGCAGTGTAAGACAGGGCAGCGAGCAGTACTTC. J is TRBJ2-5 and V is TRBV12-3 or TRBV12-4, with TRBD1 identical over 7 bases. The end of the DNA fits TRBJ2-7 better, so the J call may be wrong. The CDR3 is made up of 13 amino acids.